The present TCR beta chain was sequenced within a study of cytomegalovirus exposure and HLA in healthy donors. Study at large: There were roughly 120 million unique TCR beta sequences, drawn from some 180 million T cells, in an earlier analysis.

The PCR had 60 Vbeta and 13 Jbeta primers. Assay: immunoSEQ multiplex PCR; the TCRdb copy retains only in-frame clones and omits some. The table records more than 140,000 clones, about three fifths of them present only once. The germline V gene encodes CDR1 SGHRS and CDR2 YFSETQ. V lost 0 bases and J lost 6, with 9 bases in between. This CDR3 spans 13 amino acids. Study outcomes and limitations: The only immune exposure information that was available was CMV serostatus. An ancestry cluster, one associated with Asian ancestry, reportedly showed fewer N-insertions than the approximately 670-donor mean in a later analysis.

On this clone itself: Its antigen remains unidentified.

This rearrangement joins TRBV5-1 to TRBJ1-1; D uncertain. The receptor was derived from a woman aged 30 to 39 in good health and CMV-seropositive. The sample consisted of PBMCs. This chain's CDR3 is CASSLGPEAEAFF. CDR3 DNA: TGCGCCAGCAGCTTGGGCCCGGAGGCTGAAGCTTTCTTT.